This TCR beta chain was captured in a study of blood T cell repertoires in COVID-19. The CDR3 length is 11 residues. Germline CDR1 reads SNHLY; CDR2 reads FYNNEI. Using immunoSEQ multiplex PCR, the repertoire was profiled, and TCRdb retains in-frame clones only, with some absent. The sample holds 300,000 to 450,000 clones, approximately 87% seen once. What the recovered Cohort 3 donors had was two negative PCRs, clearance, or symptom resolution. Sequenced: PBMCs or T cells enriched from blood (not recorded which). V usage is TRBV2 and J usage is TRBJ2-7, with a weak D call TRBD2 (5 bases). This sequence originates from a man younger than 45 who had recovered from COVID-19. CDR3 protein: CTAASSYEQYF. CDR3 coding DNA: TGTACAGCGGCCAGCTCCTACGAGCAGTACTTC.